A selection of T cell receptor beta chains follows, all from one sample in a study of beta chain features in type 1 diabetes. Profiling relied on immunoSEQ multiplex PCR, and the TCRdb table lists in-frame clones only, not all of them. The sample contains a few hundred thousand clones, 10% to 15% of which appear only once. Sequenced material: naive CD4+ T cells from blood. These receptors originate from a woman aged 18-29 years with type 1 diabetes. Both conserved end residues are trimmed from each CDR3.

J gene | V gene | CDR3 protein
TRBJ1-2 | TRBV7-2 | ASSQGVIDGYT
TRBJ2-1 | TRBV7-9 | ASSPKREHNEQF
TRBJ2-1 | TRBV2 | ASSQMTSYNEQF
TRBJ2-5 | TRBV18 | ASSGSLQETQY
TRBJ2-7 | TRBV19 | ASSGARDTSSYEQY
TRBJ2-1 | TRBV4-3 | ASSGRKRGGSYNEQF
TRBJ1-2 | TRBV15 | ATGADYGYT
TRBJ1-1 | TRBV18 | ASSPSPGGENTEAF
TRBJ2-7 | TRBV6-5 | ASSYPRTGTYEQY
TRBJ2-1 | TRBV7-3 | ASRSPPSAEQF
TRBJ2-7 | TRBV19 | ASSTSGNAYEQY
TRBJ1-1 | TRBV29-1 | STIRGTMNTEAF
TRBJ2-1 | TRBV27 | ASSLREGNEQF
TRBJ2-1 | TRBV5-1 | ASSLRVTDYNEQF
TRBJ2-7 | TRBV7-8 | ASSLGRGRPSYEQY
TRBJ2-7 | TRBV7-9 | ASSGYEQY
TRBJ1-5 | TRBV19 | ASSIEATRSNQPQH
TRBJ2-7 | TRBV30 | AWSGGGSSYEQY
TRBJ1-5 | TRBV5-6 | ASSRDRYSNQPQH
TRBJ1-2 | TRBV7-9 | ASSHPGYGYT
TRBJ1-6 | TRBV19 | ASSIGDRVDSPLH
TRBJ2-5 | TRBV15 | ATSSPPGQGETQY